The 28 T cell receptor beta chains listed next were all sequenced from one sample in a study of cytomegalovirus exposure and HLA in healthy donors. A multiplex PCR was run with 60 Vbeta primers and 13 Jbeta primers. The assay was immunoSEQ multiplex PCR, and TCRdb's table has in-frame clones only and misses some. The table records 120,000 to 150,000 clones, roughly 88% of them present only once. Source material: PBMCs. The receptors were sampled from a woman between 35 and 50 years old in good health and CMV-seronegative.

The chain is built from TRBV5-1 and TRBJ1-2; D perhaps matches TRBD1 (6 bases). The ends were cut back, 0 bases at V and 5 bases at J, with 11 bases in the middle. The germline gives CDR1 SGHRS, CDR2 YFSETQ. The CDR3 extends over 14 amino acids. CDR3 amino acids: CASSLGEQGYGYTF. In DNA form, the CDR3 reads TGCGCCAGCAGCTTGGGGGAGCAGGGGTATGGCTACACCTTC. Complete variable domain (other parts from reference TRBV5-1 and TRBJ1-2): KAGVTQTPRYLIKTRGQQVTLSCSPISGHRSVSWYQQTPGQGLQFLFEYFSETQRNKGNFPGRFSGRQFSNSRSEMNVSTLELGDSALYLCASSLGEQGYGYTFGSGTRLTVV.

This rearrangement joins TRBV13 to TRBJ2-5, with D unclear. V was shortened by 5 bases and J by 0 bases, with 4 bases between the two germline ends. The CDR3 is made up of 12 amino acids. Germline CDR1 PRHDT, CDR2 FYEKMQ (reference sequence). CDR3 protein: CASSPDQETQYF. CDR3 sequence (DNA): TGTGCCAGCAGCCCCGACCAAGAGACCCAGTACTTC.

In regard to this clone: Within the sample, other DNA sequences also encode this same CDR3. The CDR3 loop is CASSLAGVRDTQYF. CDR3 nucleotides: TGTGCCAGCAGTTTAGCTGGAGTGAGAGATACGCAGTATTTT. The chain recombines TRBV28 with TRBJ2-3; unclear D gene. CDR1 is MDHEN and CDR2 is SYDVKM in the germline V gene. The CDR3 totals 14 residues. Trimming removed 2 bases at V and 5 bases at J, with 11 bases between.

Worth noting for this clone: Other DNA sequences in the same sample also yield this CDR3. V is TRBV5-1 and J is TRBJ2-7; tentatively, D is TRBD2 (6 bases). CDR1 and CDR2 (germline): SGHRS, YFSETQ. The CDR3 covers 15 residues. Trimming pared 0 bases from V and 0 bases from J, leaving 10 bases between. CDR3 region: CASSLEAGSSYEQYF. DNA for the CDR3: TGCGCCAGCAGCTTGGAGGCCGGGAGCTCCTACGAGCAGTACTTC.

The J gene is TRBJ2-3, the V gene TRBV30; 8 positions agree with TRBD2. V gave up 1 base and J gave up 2 bases; unmatched junction bases: 5. The length of the CDR3 is 15 residues. Germline CDR1 and CDR2: GTSNPN and SVGIG (reference sequence). The CDR3 DNA reads as TGTGCCTGGAGTGAGGGACTAGGGTTCACAGATACGCAGTATTTT. Its protein product is CAWSEGLGFTDTQYF.

This clone was observed once. The J gene is TRBJ2-1, the V gene TRBV7-9; TRBD2 matches at 7 bases. Germline V gene sequence: CDR1 SEHNR, CDR2 FQNEAQ (reference sequence). The CDR3 consists of 16 residues. The J segment lost 1 base and the V segment lost 0 bases, leaving 3 bases of the junction unmatched. This CDR3 reads CASSLALAGSYNEQFF. Here the CDR3 DNA reads TGTGCCAGCAGCTTAGCCTTAGCGGGTTCCTACAATGAGCAGTTCTTC.

V usage is TRBV7-9 and J usage is TRBJ2-1, with D unclear. This CDR3 comprises 11 residues. V was shortened by 5 bases and J by 4 bases, with 3 bases between the two germline ends. CDR1 is SEHNR and CDR2 is FQNEAQ in the germline V gene (reference sequence). CDR3 region: CASSAYNEQFF. The DNA for the CDR3 is TGTGCCAGCAGCGCGTACAATGAGCAGTTCTTC.

This chain joins TRBV21-1 and TRBJ2-5; the table's D call of TRBD2 was not tested on the DNA. TRBV21-1 is reported as a pseudogene. The CDR3 contains 17 residues. DNA for the CDR3: TGTGCCAGCAGCAAAGACCGGACTAGCGGGATAAGTGAGACCCAGTACTTC. Residues: CASSKDRTSGISETQYF.

CDR3 in amino acids: CASSLLAGNQETQYF. The CDR3 DNA reads TGTGCCAGCAGTTTATTAGCGGGAAACCAAGAGACCCAGTACTTC. V usage is TRBV27 and J usage is TRBJ2-5; 8 nucleotides line up with TRBD2. The CDR3 covers 15 residues. CDR1 is MNHEY and CDR2 is SMNVEV in the germline V gene (reference sequence). Unmatched junction bases numbered 1, after V lost 1 base and J lost 0 bases.

The chain is built from TRBV6-5 and TRBJ2-7; D gene uncertain. V was shortened by 5 bases and J by 6 bases, with 14 bases between the two germline ends. The CDR3 contains 13 residues. Germline V gene lookup returns CDR1 MNHEY and CDR2 SVGAGI. The CDR3 loop reads CASSPPPRGEQYF. DNA for the CDR3: TGTGCCAGCAGTCCCCCTCCTAGAGGCGAGCAGTACTTC.

This sequence joins TRBV7-2 and TRBJ1-5, with D hard to call. From germline, CDR1 is SGHTA and CDR2 FQGNSA. CDR3 size: 15 residues. V was pared by 3 bases and J by 1 base, with 10 bases between. CDR3 DNA: TGTGCCAGCAGCTTCATGACGGGGAGCAATCAGCCCCAGCATTTT. Residues: CASSFMTGSNQPQHF.

This chain links TRBV10-3 with TRBJ1-2; D remains ambiguous. Germline V gene lookup returns CDR1 ENHRY and CDR2 SYGVKD. The CDR3 length is 12 residues. Trimming stripped 5 bases from V and 4 bases from J, with 8 bases between. The CDR3 sequence: CAISSLRYGYTF. CDR3 coding DNA: TGTGCCATCAGTTCTCTTCGCTATGGCTACACCTTC.

The V and J genes are TRBV27 and TRBJ2-1; TRBD2 agrees at 14 bases. Unmatched junction bases numbered 5, after V lost 6 bases and J lost 7 bases. Germline values: CDR1 MNHEY, CDR2 SMNVEV (reference sequence). This CDR3 is built from 15 residues. The CDR3 region has the DNA TGTGCCAGCAGCCCCGGGACTAGCGGGAGTAATGAGCAGTTCTTC. It yields the protein CASSPGTSGSNEQFF.

The rearrangement joins TRBV7-2 to TRBJ1-2; TRBD1 aligns across 9 bases. V lost 5 bases, J lost 8 bases, and 9 bases stayed unmatched. The CDR3 covers 14 residues. Germline V lookup: CDR1 SGHTA, CDR2 FQGNSA. The CDR3 DNA reads as TGTGCCAGCAGCCCTGACAGGGGGTTTGGGGGCTACACCTTC. Protein: CASSPDRGFGGYTF.

J is TRBJ2-3 and V is TRBV10-1; 8 nucleotides match TRBD2. Germline V gene data show CDR1 as WNHNN and CDR2 as SYGVQD (reference sequence). The CDR3 length is 16 residues. With V trimmed by 3 bases and J by 3 bases, 8 bases remained unmatched. The CDR3 DNA reads TGCGCCAGCAGTGATTACAGCGGGAGACAAACAGATACGCAGTATTTT. As protein: CASSDYSGRQTDTQYF.

The chain has TRBV6-5 and TRBJ1-3, with D unclear. CDR3 size: 14 residues. V was shortened by 5 bases and J by 4 bases, with 12 bases between the two germline ends. Germline CDR1 reads MNHEY; CDR2 reads SVGAGI. CDR3 in DNA: TGTGCCAGCAGTAGCCTCGGAGGGGGAAACACCATATATTTT. Translation gives CASSSLGGGNTIYF.

V and J are TRBV28 and TRBJ2-7, with 11 bases identical to TRBD2. Trimming took 11 bases from V and 7 from J; bases not matched to a gene: 13. The CDR3 totals 14 residues. Germline CDR1 reads MDHEN; CDR2 reads SYDVKM. The CDR3 sequence: CAAVSLAGVGEQYF. As DNA, the CDR3 is TGTGCCGCCGTCTCACTAGCGGGAGTTGGGGAGCAGTACTTC. The variable domain in full, with the rest retrieved from reference TRBV28 and TRBJ2-7, is DVKVTQSSRYLVKRTGEKVFLECVQDMDHENMFWYRQDPGLGLRLIYFSYDVKMKEKGDIPEGYSVSREKKERFSLILESASTNQTSMYLCAAVSLAGVGEQYFGPGTRLTVT.

V usage is TRBV7-9 and J usage is TRBJ2-7, with TRBD2 matching 8 bases. In germline, CDR1 is SEHNR, CDR2 FQNEAQ (reference sequence). This CDR3 contains 15 residues. With 3 bases clipped from V and 5 bases from J, the junction kept 9 bases outside the gene matches. CDR3 DNA: TGTGCCAGCAGCTTCCCGTCGGGAGGGTTGGACGAGCAGTACTTC. Translated, it gives CASSFPSGGLDEQYF.

This chain uses TRBV5-6 with TRBJ2-1; 8 bases are shared with TRBD1. Germline CDR1 is SGHDT and CDR2 is YYEEEE. The CDR3 has 15 residues. V trimming: 4 bases; J trimming: 8 bases; junction bases outside the gene matches: 11. CDR3 sequence: CASSQRTGWSDEQFF. DNA for the CDR3: TGTGCCAGCAGCCAGAGGACAGGGTGGTCCGATGAGCAGTTCTTC.

J is TRBJ1-4 and V is TRBV7-2, with D hard to call. This CDR3 spans 15 amino acids. V was cut by 2 bases and J by 1 base, with 8 bases left in between. Germline V gene data show CDR1 as SGHTA and CDR2 as FQGNSA. Here the CDR3 reads CASSLFGVTNEKLFF. Here the CDR3 DNA reads TGTGCCAGCAGCTTATTCGGGGTAACTAATGAAAAACTGTTTTTT. The whole variable domain, filled in from reference TRBV7-2 and TRBJ1-4, reads GAGVSQSPSNKVTEKGKDVELRCDPISGHTALYWYRQSLGQGLEFLIYFQGNSAPDKSGLPSDRFSAERTGGSVSTLTIQRTQQEDSAVYLCASSLFGVTNEKLFFGSGTQLSVL.

The J gene is TRBJ1-5, the V gene TRBV30; D is ambiguous. Germline CDR1 GTSNPN, CDR2 SVGIG (reference sequence). Between the trimmed V and J ends, which lost 0 bases and 5 bases, there was a span of 14 bases. The CDR3 totals 15 residues. In nucleotides, the CDR3 is TGTGCCTGGAGTGTACCCAGGTTTGGCGATCAGCCCCAGCATTTT. Its translation is CAWSVPRFGDQPQHF.

CDR3 sequence: CASSLRWTMNTGELFF. The CDR3 region has the DNA TGTGCCAGCAGCTTACGATGGACAATGAACACCGGGGAGCTGTTTTTT. The chain uses TRBV7-8 and TRBJ2-2; tentatively, D is TRBD1 (5 bases). CDR3 length: 16 residues. The germline CDR1 and CDR2 sequences are SGHVS and FQNEAQ. Trimming left V 2 bases short and J 1 base short, with 11 bases between.

V usage is TRBV2 and J usage is TRBJ2-1; D not resolved. The ends were cut back, 5 bases at V and 0 bases at J, with 5 bases in the middle. CDR3 length equals 13 residues. Germline V gene data show CDR1 as SNHLY and CDR2 as FYNNEI. As DNA, the CDR3 is TGTGCCAGCAGTTCCCTCTCCTACAATGAGCAGTTCTTC. It translates to CASSSLSYNEQFF.

This chain links TRBV19 with TRBJ2-5, with TRBD1 matching 10 bases. The CDR3 is 15 amino acids. Germline trimming cut 6 bases from V and 1 base from J; bases unmatched to any gene: 5. Germline V lookup: CDR1 LNHDA, CDR2 SQIVND (reference sequence). CDR3 in DNA: TGTGCCAGTAGACGAGGGACAGGGGCCCAAGAGACCCAGTACTTC. Protein: CASRRGTGAQETQYF.

This clone was seen only once. This sequence joins TRBV7-9 and TRBJ2-7; TRBD1 aligns across 7 bases. Germline V gene sequence: CDR1 SEHNR, CDR2 FQNEAQ (reference sequence). The J segment lost 1 base and the V segment lost 1 base, leaving 4 bases of the junction unmatched. The CDR3 is 15 residues long. The CDR3 DNA follows: TGTGCCAGCAGCTTAGGGACAGGCGCGTCCTACGAGCAGTACTTC. This codes for CASSLGTGASYEQYF. Complete variable domain (other parts from reference TRBV7-9 and TRBJ2-7): DTGVSQNPRHKITKRGQNVTFRCDPISEHNRLYWYRQTLGQGPEFLTYFQNEAQLEKSRLLSDRFSAERPKGSFSTLEIQRTEQGDSAMYLCASSLGTGASYEQYFGPGTRLTVT.

The chain links TRBV5-1 to TRBJ1-4; D may be TRBD1 (5 bases). The V and J ends lost 7 bases and 0 bases respectively, with 10 bases between them. Germline V gene data show CDR1 as SGHRS and CDR2 as YFSETQ. The length of the CDR3 is 14 residues. The CDR3, as DNA: TGCGCCAGCGGAGAGACAGCAACTAATGAAAAACTGTTTTTT. This encodes CASGETATNEKLFF.

This chain joins TRBV2 and TRBJ2-5, with 7 bases lining up with TRBD2. The CDR3 extends over 14 amino acids. Germline V gives CDR1 SNHLY, CDR2 FYNNEI. Trimming removed 11 bases from V and 5 bases from J; junction bases left unmatched: 14. The CDR3, as DNA: TGTGCCGGAACGACTAGCCCCTCTTGGGAGACCCAGTACTTC. Protein sequence: CAGTTSPSWETQYF.

The CDR3 DNA sequence: TGTGCCAGCAGCTTGTTGACTAGGTACGAGCAGTACTTC. Amino acids: CASSLLTRYEQYF. The chain joins TRBV7-8 to TRBJ2-7; a possible D gene is TRBD2 (6 bases). The germline gives CDR1 SGHVS, CDR2 FQNEAQ. The CDR3 is 13 residues long. Trimming pared 3 bases from V and 4 bases from J, leaving 10 bases between.